This record looks at one T cell receptor beta chain sequence and its context. This sample stems from a study of blood T cell repertoires in COVID-19. Study in general: Both acute and convalescent COVID-19 samples were obtained from the United States, Italy and Spain. PBMCs, B-cell-depleted T cells, or T cells provided the cDNA or gDNA that made up the material.

The V and J ends lost 1 base and 5 bases respectively, with 9 bases between them. CDR3 size: 13 residues. Germline lookup yields CDR1 LNHDA and CDR2 SQIVND (reference sequence). Original data processing: Amplifying reference gene primers gave estimates of nucleated cell counts. The protocol was immunoSEQ multiplex PCR, while the TCRdb copy is restricted to in-frame clones and leaves out a portion. The V and J calls and clone size come from that table; D and trimming were worked out from the DNA. The profile shows approximately 270,000 clones, nearly 90% of them singletons. The sequence derives from a man younger than 30 with active or convalescent COVID-19. The sequenced sample was peripheral blood. This chain uses TRBV19 with TRBJ2-7; D gene uncertain. DNA for the CDR3: TGTGCCAGTAGTATAGTGAGGTTTGACGAGCAGTACTTC. Translation gives CASSIVRFDEQYF. Complete variable domain (other parts from reference TRBV19 and TRBJ2-7): DGGITQSPKYLFRKEGQNVTLSCEQNLNHDAMYWYRQDPGQGLRLIYYSQIVNDFQKGDIAEGYSVSREKKESFPLTVTSAQKNPTAFYLCASSIVRFDEQYFGPGTRLTVT.